The TCR beta chain described here comes from a study of blood T cells in healthy people across ages. Study conclusions and caveats: The recorded TCR beta diversity per million T cells decreased in a roughly linear manner with age.

The V and J ends lost 6 bases and 0 bases respectively, with 8 bases between them. The CDR3 covers 12 residues. The germline V gene has CDR1 SQVTM and CDR2 ANQGSEA. Together with a sample-barcoded 5' primer, a J-beta primer mix was included in a second PCR lasting about 7 to 12 cycles. Tags on each cDNA molecule came from a template-switch adaptor with 12 random nucleotides. TCRdb recomputed calls from the 5' RACE reads with MiXCR, one row per CDR3 protein. The sample contains roughly 1.9 million distinct CDR3 sequences, around 42% of which appear only once. The table lists this clonotype with a few counts. What it binds is not known.

The TCR originated in a human donor in good health. This sequence joins TRBV29-1 and TRBJ1-2; D is undetermined. Sequencing used blood. CDR3: CSVWQTNYGYTF. The CDR3 DNA sequence: TGCAGCGTCTGGCAAACTAACTATGGCTACACCTTC.